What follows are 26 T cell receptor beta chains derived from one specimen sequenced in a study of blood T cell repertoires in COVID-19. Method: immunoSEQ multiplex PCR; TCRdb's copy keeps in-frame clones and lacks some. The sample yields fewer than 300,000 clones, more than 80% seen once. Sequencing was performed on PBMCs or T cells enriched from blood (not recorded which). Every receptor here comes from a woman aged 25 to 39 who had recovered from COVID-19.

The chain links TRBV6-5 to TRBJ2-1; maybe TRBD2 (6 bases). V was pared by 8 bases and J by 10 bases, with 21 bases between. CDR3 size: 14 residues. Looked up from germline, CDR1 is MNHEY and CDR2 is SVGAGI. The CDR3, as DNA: TGTGCCAGCGATAGCAGGCGGGGTAGAGACGAGCAGTTCTTC. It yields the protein CASDSRRGRDEQFF.

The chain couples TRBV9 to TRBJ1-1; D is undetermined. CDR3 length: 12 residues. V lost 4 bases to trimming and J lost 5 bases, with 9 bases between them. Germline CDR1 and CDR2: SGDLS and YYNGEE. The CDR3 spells CASSPWETEAFF. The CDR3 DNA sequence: TGTGCCAGCAGCCCTTGGGAGACTGAAGCTTTCTTT.

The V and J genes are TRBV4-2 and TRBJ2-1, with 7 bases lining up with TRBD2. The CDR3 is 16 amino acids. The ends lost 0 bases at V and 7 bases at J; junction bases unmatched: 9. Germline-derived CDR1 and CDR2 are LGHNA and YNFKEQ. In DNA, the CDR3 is TGTGCCAGCAGCCAAGAGGACCGGGTGGGAGGGAATGAGCAGTTCTTC. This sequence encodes CASSQEDRVGGNEQFF.

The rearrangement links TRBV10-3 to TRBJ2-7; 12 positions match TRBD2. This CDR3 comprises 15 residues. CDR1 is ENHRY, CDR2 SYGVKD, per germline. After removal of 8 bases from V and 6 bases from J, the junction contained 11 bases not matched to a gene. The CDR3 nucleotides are TGTGCCATCGGGACCCTAGCGGGAGGGCCGGGCGAGCAGTACTTC. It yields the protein CAIGTLAGGPGEQYF.

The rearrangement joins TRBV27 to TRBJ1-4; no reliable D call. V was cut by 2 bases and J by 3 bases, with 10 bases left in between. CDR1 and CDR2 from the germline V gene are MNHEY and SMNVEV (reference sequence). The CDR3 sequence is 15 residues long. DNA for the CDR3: TGTGCCAGCAGTTTAAGGGAGGGAGCTAATGAAAAACTGTTTTTT. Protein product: CASSLREGANEKLFF.

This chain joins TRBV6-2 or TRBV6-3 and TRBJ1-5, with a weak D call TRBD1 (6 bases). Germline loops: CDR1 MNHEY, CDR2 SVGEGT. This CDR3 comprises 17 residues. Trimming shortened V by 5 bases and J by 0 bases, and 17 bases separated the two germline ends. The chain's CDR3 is CASSQGQFPYSNQPQHF. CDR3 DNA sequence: TGTGCCAGCAGTCAGGGGCAGTTTCCTTATAGCAATCAGCCCCAGCATTTT.

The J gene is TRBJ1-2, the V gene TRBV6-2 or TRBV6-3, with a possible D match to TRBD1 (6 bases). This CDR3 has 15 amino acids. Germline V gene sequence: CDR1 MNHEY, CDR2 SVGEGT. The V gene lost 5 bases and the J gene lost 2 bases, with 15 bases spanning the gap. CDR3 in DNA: TGTGCCAGCAGTGACCCGACAGGTTCCAACTATGGCTACACCTTC. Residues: CASSDPTGSNYGYTF.

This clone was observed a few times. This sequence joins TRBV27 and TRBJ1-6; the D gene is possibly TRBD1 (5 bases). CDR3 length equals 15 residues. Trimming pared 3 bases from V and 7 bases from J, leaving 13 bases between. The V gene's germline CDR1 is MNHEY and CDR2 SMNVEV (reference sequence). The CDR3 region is CASSFGTRPNSPLHF. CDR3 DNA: TGTGCCAGCAGTTTCGGGACTCGACCGAATTCACCCCTCCACTTT.

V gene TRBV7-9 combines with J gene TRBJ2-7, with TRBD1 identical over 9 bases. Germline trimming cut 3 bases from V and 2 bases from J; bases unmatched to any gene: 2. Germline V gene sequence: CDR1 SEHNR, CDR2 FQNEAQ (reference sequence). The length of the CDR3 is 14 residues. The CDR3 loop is CASSFRDRAYEQYF. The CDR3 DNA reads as TGTGCCAGCAGCTTCCGGGACAGGGCCTACGAGCAGTACTTC. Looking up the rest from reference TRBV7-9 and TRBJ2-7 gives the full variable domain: DTGVSQNPRHKITKRGQNVTFRCDPISEHNRLYWYRQTLGQGPEFLTYFQNEAQLEKSRLLSDRFSAERPKGSFSTLEIQRTEQGDSAMYLCASSFRDRAYEQYFGPGTRLTVT.

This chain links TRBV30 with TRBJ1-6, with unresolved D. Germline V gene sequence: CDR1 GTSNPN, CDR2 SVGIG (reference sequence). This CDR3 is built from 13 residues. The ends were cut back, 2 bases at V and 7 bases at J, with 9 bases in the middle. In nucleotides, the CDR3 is TGTGCCTGGAGTCCCACAGACAATTCACCCCTCCACTTT. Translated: CAWSPTDNSPLHF.

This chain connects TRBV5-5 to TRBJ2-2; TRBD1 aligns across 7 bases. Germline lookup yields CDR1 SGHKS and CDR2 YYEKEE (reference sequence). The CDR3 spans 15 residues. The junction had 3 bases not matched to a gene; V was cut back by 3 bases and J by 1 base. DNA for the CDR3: TGTGCCAGCAGCTCTTACAGGGGGAACACCGGGGAGCTGTTTTTT. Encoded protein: CASSSYRGNTGELFF.

In DNA, the CDR3 is TGTGCCAGCAGCCCGGACAGGGGGCTTGGGGGAAACACCATATATTTT. Its translation: CASSPDRGLGGNTIYF. V gene TRBV5-6 combines with J gene TRBJ1-3; 11 bases agree with TRBD1. J gave up 4 bases and V 4 bases, and 7 bases lay outside the gene matches. Germline loops: CDR1 SGHDT, CDR2 YYEEEE. The CDR3 has 16 residues.

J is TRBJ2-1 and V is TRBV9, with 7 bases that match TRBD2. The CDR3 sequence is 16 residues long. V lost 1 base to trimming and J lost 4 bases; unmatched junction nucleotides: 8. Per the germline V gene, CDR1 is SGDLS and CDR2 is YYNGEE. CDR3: CASSVSSSGVYNEQFF. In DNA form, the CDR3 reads TGTGCCAGCAGCGTAAGCTCTAGCGGAGTTTACAATGAGCAGTTCTTC.

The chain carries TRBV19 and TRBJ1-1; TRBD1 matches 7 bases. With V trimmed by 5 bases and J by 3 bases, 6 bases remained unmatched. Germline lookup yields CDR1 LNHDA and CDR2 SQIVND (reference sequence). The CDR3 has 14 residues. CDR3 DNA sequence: TGTGCCAGTAGTTGGAAAGGGGGCTACACTGAAGCTTTCTTT. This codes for CASSWKGGYTEAFF.

The CDR3, as DNA: TGTGCCAGCAGCTTAACGGGGCCAGGGAACAATGAGCAGTTCTTC. Its translation: CASSLTGPGNNEQFF. The genes are TRBV7-3 and TRBJ2-1, with D possibly matching TRBD1 (5 bases). Per germline, CDR1 SGHTA and CDR2 FQGTGA. V shed 0 bases and J shed 5 bases, with 11 bases lying between them. This CDR3 contains 15 residues.

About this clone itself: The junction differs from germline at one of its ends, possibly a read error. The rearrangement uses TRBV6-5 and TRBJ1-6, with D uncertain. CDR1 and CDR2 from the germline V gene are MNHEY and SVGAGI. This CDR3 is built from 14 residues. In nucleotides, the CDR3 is TGTGCCAGCAGTTACTCACCAGATAACTCACCCCTCCACTTT. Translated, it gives CASSYSPDNSPLHF.

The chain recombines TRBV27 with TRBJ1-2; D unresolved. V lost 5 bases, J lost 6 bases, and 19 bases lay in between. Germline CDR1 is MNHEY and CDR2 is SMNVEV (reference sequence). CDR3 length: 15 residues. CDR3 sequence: CASSPRPRGDHGYTF. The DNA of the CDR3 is TGTGCCAGCAGTCCCCGGCCCCGAGGTGACCATGGCTACACCTTC.

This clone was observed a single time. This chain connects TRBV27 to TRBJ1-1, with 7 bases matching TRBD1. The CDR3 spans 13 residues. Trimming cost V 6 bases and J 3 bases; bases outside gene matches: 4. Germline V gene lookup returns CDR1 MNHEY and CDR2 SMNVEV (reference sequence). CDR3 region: CASRPQGYTEAFF. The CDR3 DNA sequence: TGTGCCAGCAGACCACAGGGGTACACTGAAGCTTTCTTT.

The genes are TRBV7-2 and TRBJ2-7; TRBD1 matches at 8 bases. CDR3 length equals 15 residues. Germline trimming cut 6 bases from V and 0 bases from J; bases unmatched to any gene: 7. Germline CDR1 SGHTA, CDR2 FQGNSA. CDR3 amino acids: CASRRTGTGSYEQYF. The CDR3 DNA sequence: TGTGCCAGCAGACGAACCGGGACAGGCTCCTACGAGCAGTACTTC.

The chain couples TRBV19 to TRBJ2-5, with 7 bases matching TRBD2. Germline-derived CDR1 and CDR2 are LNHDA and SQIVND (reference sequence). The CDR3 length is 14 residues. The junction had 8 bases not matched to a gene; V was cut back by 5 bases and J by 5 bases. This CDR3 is CASSSSGISETQYF. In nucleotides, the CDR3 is TGTGCCAGTAGTTCCAGCGGGATCAGTGAGACCCAGTACTTC.

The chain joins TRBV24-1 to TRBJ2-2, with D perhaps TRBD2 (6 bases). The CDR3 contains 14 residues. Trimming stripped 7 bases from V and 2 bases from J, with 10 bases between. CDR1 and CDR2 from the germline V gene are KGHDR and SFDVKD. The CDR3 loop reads CATREGLNTGELFF. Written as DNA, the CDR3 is TGTGCCACCAGGGAGGGGTTAAACACCGGGGAGCTGTTTTTT.

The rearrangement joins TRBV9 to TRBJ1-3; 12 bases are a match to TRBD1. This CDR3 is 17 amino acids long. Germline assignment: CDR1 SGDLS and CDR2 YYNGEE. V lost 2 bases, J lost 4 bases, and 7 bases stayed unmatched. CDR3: CASSVVGTGGVGNTIYF. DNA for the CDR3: TGTGCCAGCAGCGTGGTAGGGACAGGGGGCGTCGGAAACACCATATATTTT.

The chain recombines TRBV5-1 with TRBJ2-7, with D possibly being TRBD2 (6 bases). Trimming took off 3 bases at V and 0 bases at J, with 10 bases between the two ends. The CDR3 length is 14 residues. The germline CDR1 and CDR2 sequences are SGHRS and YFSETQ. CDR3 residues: CASSWAGLSYEQYF. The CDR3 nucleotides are TGCGCCAGCAGCTGGGCGGGGCTCTCCTACGAGCAGTACTTC.

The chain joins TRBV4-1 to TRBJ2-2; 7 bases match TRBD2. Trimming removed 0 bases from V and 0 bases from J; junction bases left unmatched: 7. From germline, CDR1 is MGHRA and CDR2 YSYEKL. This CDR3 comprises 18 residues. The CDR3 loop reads CASSQDGGLAANTGELFF. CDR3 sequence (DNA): TGCGCCAGCAGCCAAGATGGTGGGCTAGCGGCGAACACCGGGGAGCTGTTTTTT.

The CDR3 DNA reads TGTGCCAGTATTTCCGGGTCTGGGGCCAACGTCCTGACTTTC. Encoded protein: CASISGSGANVLTF. The chain links TRBV19 to TRBJ2-6; D is unresolved. The CDR3 runs to 14 residues. V was trimmed by 7 bases and J by 1 base, leaving 8 bases between them. CDR1 is LNHDA, CDR2 SQIVND, per germline (reference sequence).

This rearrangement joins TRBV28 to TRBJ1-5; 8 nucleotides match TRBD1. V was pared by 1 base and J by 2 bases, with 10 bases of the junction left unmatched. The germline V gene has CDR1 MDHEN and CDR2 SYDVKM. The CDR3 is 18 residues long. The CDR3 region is CASSLSGQGLFGNQPQHF. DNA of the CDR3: TGTGCCAGCAGTTTATCTGGACAGGGATTGTTCGGCAATCAGCCCCAGCATTTT.